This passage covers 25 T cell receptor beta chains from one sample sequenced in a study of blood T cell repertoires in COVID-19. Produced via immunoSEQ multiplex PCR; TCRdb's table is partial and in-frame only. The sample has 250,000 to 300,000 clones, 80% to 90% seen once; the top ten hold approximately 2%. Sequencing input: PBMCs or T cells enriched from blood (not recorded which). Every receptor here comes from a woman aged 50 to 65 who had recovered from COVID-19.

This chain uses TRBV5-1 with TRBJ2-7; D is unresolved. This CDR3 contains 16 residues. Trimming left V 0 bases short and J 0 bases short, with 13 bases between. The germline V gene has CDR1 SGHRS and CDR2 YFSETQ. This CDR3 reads CASSLAETPSSYEQYF. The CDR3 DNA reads TGCGCCAGCAGCTTGGCGGAGACCCCGAGCTCCTACGAGCAGTACTTC.

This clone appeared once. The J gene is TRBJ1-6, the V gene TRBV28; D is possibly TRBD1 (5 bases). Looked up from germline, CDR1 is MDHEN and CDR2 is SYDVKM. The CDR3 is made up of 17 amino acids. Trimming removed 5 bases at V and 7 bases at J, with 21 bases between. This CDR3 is CASSPLDLQVGNSPLHF. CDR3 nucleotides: TGTGCCAGCAGTCCCCTTGACCTACAGGTGGGGAATTCACCCCTCCACTTT.

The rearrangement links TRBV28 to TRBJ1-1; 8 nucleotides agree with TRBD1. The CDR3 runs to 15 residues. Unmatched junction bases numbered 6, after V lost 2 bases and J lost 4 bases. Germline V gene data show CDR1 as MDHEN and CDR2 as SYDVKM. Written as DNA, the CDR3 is TGTGCCAGCAGTTTACACCTACAGGGGGGCACTGAAGCTTTCTTT. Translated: CASSLHLQGGTEAFF. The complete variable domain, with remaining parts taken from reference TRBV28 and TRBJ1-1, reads DVKVTQSSRYLVKRTGEKVFLECVQDMDHENMFWYRQDPGLGLRLIYFSYDVKMKEKGDIPEGYSVSREKKERFSLILESASTNQTSMYLCASSLHLQGGTEAFFGQGTRLTVV.

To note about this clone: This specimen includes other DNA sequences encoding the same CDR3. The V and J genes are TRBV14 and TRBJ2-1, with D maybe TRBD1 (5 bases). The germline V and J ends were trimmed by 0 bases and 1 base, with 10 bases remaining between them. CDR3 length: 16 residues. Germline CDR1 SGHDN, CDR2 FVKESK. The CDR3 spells CASSQDETDSYNEQFF. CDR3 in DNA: TGTGCCAGCAGCCAAGACGAGACAGATTCCTACAATGAGCAGTTCTTC.

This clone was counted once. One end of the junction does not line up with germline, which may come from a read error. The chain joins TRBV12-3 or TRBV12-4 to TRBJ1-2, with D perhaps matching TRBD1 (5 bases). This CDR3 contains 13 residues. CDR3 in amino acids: CASSFPDSDGYSF. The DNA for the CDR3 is TGTGCCAGCAGTTTCCCCGACAGCGATGGCTACTCCTTC.

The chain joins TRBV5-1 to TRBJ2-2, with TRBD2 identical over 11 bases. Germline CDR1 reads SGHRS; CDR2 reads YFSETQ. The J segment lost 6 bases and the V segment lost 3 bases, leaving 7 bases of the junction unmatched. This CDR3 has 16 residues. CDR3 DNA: TGCGCCAGCAGCTCTGGTAGCGGGAGGGGAGCCGGGGAGCTGTTTTTT. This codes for CASSSGSGRGAGELFF.

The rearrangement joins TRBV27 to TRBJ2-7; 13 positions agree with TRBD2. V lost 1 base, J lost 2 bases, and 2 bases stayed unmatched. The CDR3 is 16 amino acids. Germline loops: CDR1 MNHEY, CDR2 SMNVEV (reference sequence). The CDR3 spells CASSLFGTSGTYEQYF. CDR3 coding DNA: TGTGCCAGCAGTTTATTTGGGACTAGCGGGACCTACGAGCAGTACTTC.

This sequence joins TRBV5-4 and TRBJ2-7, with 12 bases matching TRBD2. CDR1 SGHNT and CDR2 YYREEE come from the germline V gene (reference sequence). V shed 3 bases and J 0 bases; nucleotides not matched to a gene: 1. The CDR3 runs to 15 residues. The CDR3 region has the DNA TGTGCCAGCAGCTCGACTAGCGGGAGCTCCTACGAGCAGTACTTC. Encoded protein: CASSSTSGSSYEQYF.

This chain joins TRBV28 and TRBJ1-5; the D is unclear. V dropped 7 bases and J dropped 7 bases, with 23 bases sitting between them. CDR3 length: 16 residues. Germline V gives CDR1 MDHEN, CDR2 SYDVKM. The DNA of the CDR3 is TGTGCCAGCAAGTCACCAGACTACTCCCAAGGGCAGCCCCAGCATTTT. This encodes CASKSPDYSQGQPQHF.

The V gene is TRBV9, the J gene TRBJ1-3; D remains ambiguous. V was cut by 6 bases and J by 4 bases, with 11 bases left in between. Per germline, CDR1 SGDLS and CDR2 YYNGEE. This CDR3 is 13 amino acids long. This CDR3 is CASTLGPGNTIYF. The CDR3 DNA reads TGTGCCAGCACCCTTGGCCCGGGAAACACCATATATTTT.

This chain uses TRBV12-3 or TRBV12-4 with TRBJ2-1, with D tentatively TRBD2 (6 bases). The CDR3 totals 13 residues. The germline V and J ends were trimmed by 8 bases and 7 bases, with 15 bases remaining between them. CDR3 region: CASLGAGRNEQFF. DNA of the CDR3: TGTGCCAGCCTAGGGGCGGGGAGGAATGAGCAGTTCTTC.

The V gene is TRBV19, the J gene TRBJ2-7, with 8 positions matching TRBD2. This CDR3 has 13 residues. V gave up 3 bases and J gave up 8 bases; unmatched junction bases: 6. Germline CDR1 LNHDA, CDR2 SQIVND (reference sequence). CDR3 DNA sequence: TGTGCCAGTAGTATTCCGACTAGCGCAAAGCAGTACTTC. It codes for CASSIPTSAKQYF.

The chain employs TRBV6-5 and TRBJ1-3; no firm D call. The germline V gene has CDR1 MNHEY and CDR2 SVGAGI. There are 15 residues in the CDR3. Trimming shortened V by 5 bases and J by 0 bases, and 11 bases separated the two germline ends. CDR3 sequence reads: CASSQWASSGNTIYF. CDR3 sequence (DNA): TGTGCCAGCAGTCAGTGGGCGAGCTCTGGAAACACCATATATTTT.

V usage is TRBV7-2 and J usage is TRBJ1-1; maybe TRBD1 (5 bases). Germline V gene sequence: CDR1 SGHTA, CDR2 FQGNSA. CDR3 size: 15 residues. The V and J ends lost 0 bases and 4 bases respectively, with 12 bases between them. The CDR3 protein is CASSLAAGVGTEAFF. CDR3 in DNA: TGTGCCAGCAGCTTAGCGGCGGGGGTGGGCACTGAAGCTTTCTTT. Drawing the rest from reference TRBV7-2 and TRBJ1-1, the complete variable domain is GAGVSQSPSNKVTEKGKDVELRCDPISGHTALYWYRQSLGQGLEFLIYFQGNSAPDKSGLPSDRFSAERTGGSVSTLTIQRTQQEDSAVYLCASSLAAGVGTEAFFGQGTRLTVV.

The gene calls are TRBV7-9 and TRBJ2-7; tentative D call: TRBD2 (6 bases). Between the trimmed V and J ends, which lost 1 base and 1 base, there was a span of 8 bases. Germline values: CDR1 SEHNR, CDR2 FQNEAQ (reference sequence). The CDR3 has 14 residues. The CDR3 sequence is CASSLGGNSYEQYF. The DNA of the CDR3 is TGTGCCAGCAGCTTAGGCGGGAATTCCTACGAGCAGTACTTC.

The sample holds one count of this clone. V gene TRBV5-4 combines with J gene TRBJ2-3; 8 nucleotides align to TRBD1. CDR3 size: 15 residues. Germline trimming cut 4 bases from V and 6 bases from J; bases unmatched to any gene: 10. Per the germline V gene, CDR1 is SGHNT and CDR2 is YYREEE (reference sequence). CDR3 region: CASSATGAVDDTQYF. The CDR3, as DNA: TGTGCCAGCAGCGCGACAGGGGCCGTTGACGATACGCAGTATTTT.

The CDR3 sequence: CASSLGGRAFMYEQYF. The CDR3 bases are TGTGCCAGCAGTTTGGGCGGGAGGGCCTTCATGTACGAGCAGTACTTC. This rearrangement joins TRBV28 to TRBJ2-7; TRBD2 matches at 9 bases. V was pared by 3 bases and J by 4 bases, with 10 bases of the junction left unmatched. The CDR3 consists of 16 residues. Germline CDR1 reads MDHEN; CDR2 reads SYDVKM.

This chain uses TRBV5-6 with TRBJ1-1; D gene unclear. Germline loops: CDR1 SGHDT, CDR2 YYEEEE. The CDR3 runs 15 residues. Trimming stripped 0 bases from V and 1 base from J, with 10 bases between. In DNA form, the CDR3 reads TGTGCCAGCAGCTTGGGACGAGGGAGGAACACTGAAGCTTTCTTT. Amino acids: CASSLGRGRNTEAFF.

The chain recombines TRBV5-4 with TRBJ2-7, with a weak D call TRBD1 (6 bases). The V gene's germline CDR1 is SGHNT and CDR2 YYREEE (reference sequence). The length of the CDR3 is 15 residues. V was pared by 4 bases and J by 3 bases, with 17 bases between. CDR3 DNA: TGTGCCAGCAGCCTTCCGGGACAAAGGCACTACGAGCAGTACTTC. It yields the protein CASSLPGQRHYEQYF.

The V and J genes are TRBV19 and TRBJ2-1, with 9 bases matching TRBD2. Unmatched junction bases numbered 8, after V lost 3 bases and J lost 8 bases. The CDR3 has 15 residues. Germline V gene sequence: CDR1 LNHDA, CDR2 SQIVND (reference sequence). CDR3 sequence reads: CASSIGGRGWDEQFF. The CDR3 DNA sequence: TGTGCCAGTAGTATCGGCGGGAGGGGATGGGATGAGCAGTTCTTC.

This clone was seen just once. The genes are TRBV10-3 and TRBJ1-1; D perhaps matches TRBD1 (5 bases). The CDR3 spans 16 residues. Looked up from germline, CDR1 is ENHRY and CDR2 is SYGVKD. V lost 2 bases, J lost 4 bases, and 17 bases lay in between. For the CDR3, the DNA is TGTGCCATCAGTGAGAATGGGGGGTCGACGATCACTGAAGCTTTCTTT. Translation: CAISENGGSTITEAFF.

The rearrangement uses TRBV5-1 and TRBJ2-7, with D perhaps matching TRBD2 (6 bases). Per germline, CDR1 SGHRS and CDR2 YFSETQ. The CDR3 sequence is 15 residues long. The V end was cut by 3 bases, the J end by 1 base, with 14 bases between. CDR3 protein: CASSWGSGQSYEQYF. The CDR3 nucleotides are TGCGCCAGCAGCTGGGGGAGCGGGCAGTCCTACGAGCAGTACTTC.

CDR3 protein: CASREGTGVGEQYF. The CDR3 nucleotides read TGCGCCAGCAGGGAGGGGACAGGGGTCGGCGAGCAGTACTTC. The chain uses TRBV5-1 and TRBJ2-7; 10 bases are shared with TRBD1. This CDR3 has 14 amino acids. The germline CDR1 and CDR2 sequences are SGHRS and YFSETQ. The ends lost 5 bases at V and 6 bases at J; junction bases unmatched: 8.

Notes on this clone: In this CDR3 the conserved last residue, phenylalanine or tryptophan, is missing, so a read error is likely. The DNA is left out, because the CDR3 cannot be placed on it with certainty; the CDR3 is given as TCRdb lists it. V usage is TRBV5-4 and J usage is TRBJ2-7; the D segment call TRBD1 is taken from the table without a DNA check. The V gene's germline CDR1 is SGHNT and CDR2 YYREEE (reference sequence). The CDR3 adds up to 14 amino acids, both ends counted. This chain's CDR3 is CASSPTTTGTTSRG.

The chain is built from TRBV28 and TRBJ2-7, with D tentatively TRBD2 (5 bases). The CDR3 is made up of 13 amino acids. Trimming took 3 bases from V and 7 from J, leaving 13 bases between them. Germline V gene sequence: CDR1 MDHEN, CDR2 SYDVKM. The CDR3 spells CASSLKGRGEQYF. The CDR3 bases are TGTGCCAGCAGTTTGAAAGGGCGCGGGGAGCAGTACTTC.